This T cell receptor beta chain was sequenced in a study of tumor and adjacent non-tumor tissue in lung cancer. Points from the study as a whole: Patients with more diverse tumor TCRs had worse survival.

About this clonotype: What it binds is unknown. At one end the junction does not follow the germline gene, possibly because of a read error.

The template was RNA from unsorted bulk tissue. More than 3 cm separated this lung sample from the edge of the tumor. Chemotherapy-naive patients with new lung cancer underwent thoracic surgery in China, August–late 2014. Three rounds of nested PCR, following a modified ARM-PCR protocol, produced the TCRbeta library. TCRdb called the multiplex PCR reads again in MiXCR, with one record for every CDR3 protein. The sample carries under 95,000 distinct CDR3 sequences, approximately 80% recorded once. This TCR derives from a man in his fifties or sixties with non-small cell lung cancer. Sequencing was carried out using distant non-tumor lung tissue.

The CDR3 DNA reads as TGTGCCAGCTTTCTAGCGGGGGGCGTTCAGCAGTTTTTT. Translating gives CASFLAGGVQQFF. This chain joins TRBV11-2 and TRBJ2-3, with 11 nucleotides matching TRBD2. There are 13 residues in the CDR3. Germline loops: CDR1 SGHAT, CDR2 FQNNGV.